Listed here are 13 T cell receptor beta chains from one sample, sequenced in a study of chemoradiotherapy in HPV16-positive cancers. Clones were sequenced by immunoSEQ multiplex PCR, and TCRdb holds only the in-frame ones, with some missing. The sample shows approximately 30,000 clones, 70% to 90% of them seen only once. The specimen was blood, collected from a patient who underwent chemoradiotherapy. The source of these receptors is a human donor with HPV-associated anogenital cancer.

Here the CDR3 reads CASSKGVPGGLAGKGEQYF. CDR3 DNA: TGTGCCAGCAGCAAAGGTGTGCCAGGGGGACTAGCGGGGAAGGGCGAGCAGTACTTC. The V call is TRBV21-1, the J call TRBJ2-7; the table's D call, TRBD2, was not checked against the DNA. TRBV21-1 is annotated as a pseudogene. The CDR3 totals 19 residues.

This clone was observed a few times. The chain couples TRBV7-8 to TRBJ2-5; TRBD2 matches at 8 bases. The trim removed 1 base at V and 5 bases at J, leaving 21 bases unmatched. CDR3 length equals 20 residues. CDR1 SGHVS and CDR2 FQNEAQ come from the germline V gene. The CDR3 DNA sequence: TGTGCCAGCAGCTTAGAAGTTGCGGGGGGAGTTTTTGGGGAATTGGAGACCCAGTACTTC. This sequence encodes CASSLEVAGGVFGELETQYF.

The chain recombines TRBV6-5 with TRBJ2-7; D unclear. CDR3 size: 14 residues. Germline lookup yields CDR1 MNHEY and CDR2 SVGAGI. V lost 5 bases, J lost 1 base, and 12 bases lay in between. The CDR3 DNA reads TGTGCCAGCAGTAACCACCCCGGGTCCTACGAGCAGTACTTC. As protein: CASSNHPGSYEQYF.

The rearrangement uses TRBV6-6 and TRBJ1-2; 8 bases agree with TRBD1. The trim removed 0 bases at V and 6 bases at J, leaving 3 bases unmatched. CDR3 length: 14 residues. The germline gives CDR1 MNHNY, CDR2 SVGAGI (reference sequence). The CDR3 region is CASSYSGQVDGYTF. In nucleotides, the CDR3 is TGTGCCAGCAGTTACTCGGGACAGGTAGATGGCTACACCTTC.

The chain combines TRBV2 with TRBJ1-5; D is possibly TRBD1 (6 bases). The V end lost 5 bases, the J end lost 1 base, and 12 bases lay between the germline ends. This CDR3 has 15 amino acids. Germline assignment: CDR1 SNHLY and CDR2 FYNNEI. In DNA form, the CDR3 reads TGTGCCAGCAGTCTCAGGACAGAGAGCAATCAGCCCCAGCATTTT. It encodes CASSLRTESNQPQHF.

This chain connects TRBV19 to TRBJ2-3, with 7 bases fitting TRBD1. This CDR3 comprises 14 residues. After removal of 5 bases from V and 4 bases from J, the junction contained 6 bases not matched to a gene. Germline V gives CDR1 LNHDA, CDR2 SQIVND (reference sequence). The CDR3 sequence is CASSFRQGADTQYF. CDR3 DNA: TGTGCCAGTAGTTTCCGACAGGGTGCAGATACGCAGTATTTT.

The chain uses TRBV5-5 and TRBJ1-1; possible D gene TRBD1, 5 bases. Germline V lookup: CDR1 SGHKS, CDR2 YYEKEE (reference sequence). Trimming stripped 6 bases from V and 3 bases from J, with 12 bases between. CDR3 length equals 13 residues. CDR3 sequence: CASILPGYTEAFF. For the CDR3, the DNA is TGTGCCAGCATCCTACCAGGGTACACTGAAGCTTTCTTT. Combining the CDR3 with reference TRBV5-5 and TRBJ1-1 gives the whole variable domain DAGVTQSPTHLIKTRGQQVTLRCSPISGHKSVSWYQQVLGQGPQFIFQYYEKEERGRGNFPDRFSARQFPNYSSELNVNALLLGDSALYLCASILPGYTEAFFGQGTRLTVV.

This chain connects TRBV6-5 to TRBJ2-5; D might be TRBD2 (7 bases). Per germline, CDR1 MNHEY and CDR2 SVGAGI. V lost 7 bases, J lost 4 bases, and 16 bases lay in between. The CDR3 covers 14 residues. The CDR3 here is CASTAPAGAETQYF. The DNA for the CDR3 is TGTGCCAGCACCGCCCCGGCGGGGGCAGAGACCCAGTACTTC.

The chain couples TRBV19 to TRBJ1-2; D is undetermined. Trimming took off 7 bases at V and 4 bases at J, with 19 bases between the two ends. The CDR3 length is 15 residues. Germline V CDR1 and CDR2: LNHDA, SQIVND (reference sequence). Here the CDR3 reads CASTAGNTEFYGYTF. CDR3 in DNA: TGTGCCAGTACCGCGGGAAATACCGAGTTCTATGGCTACACCTTC.

V and J are TRBV5-1 and TRBJ1-1, with a possible D match to TRBD1 (6 bases). Germline CDR1 is SGHRS and CDR2 is YFSETQ. V was shortened by 1 base and J by 5 bases, with 21 bases between the two germline ends. CDR3 length: 17 amino acids. The CDR3 DNA reads TGCGCCAGCAGCTTGAGGGCTACCGGGGGCGAGGGAACTGAAGCTTTCTTT. Translating it yields CASSLRATGGEGTEAFF.

The chain employs TRBV27 and TRBJ2-7; 7 positions match TRBD2. CDR3 size: 14 residues. The V gene's germline CDR1 is MNHEY and CDR2 SMNVEV (reference sequence). The V gene end was trimmed by 3 bases and the J gene end by 1 base; junction bases not matched to a gene: 3. In DNA form, the CDR3 reads TGTGCCAGCAGTTTTCAGCGGGGTTCCTACGAGCAGTACTTC. Translation: CASSFQRGSYEQYF.

This clone has only a few counts. The sample contains more than one DNA sequence encoding this CDR3. J is TRBJ2-3 and V is TRBV14; D unresolved. The CDR3 contains 11 residues. V was clipped by 3 bases and J by 2 bases, with 0 bases between them. Germline values: CDR1 SGHDN, CDR2 FVKESK. CDR3 region: CASSHTDTQYF. The CDR3 DNA reads TGTGCCAGCAGCCACACAGATACGCAGTATTTT. Drawing the rest from reference TRBV14 and TRBJ2-3, the complete variable domain is EAGVTQFPSHSVIEKGQTVTLRCDPISGHDNLYWYRRVMGKEIKFLLHFVKESKQDESGMPNNRFLAERTGGTYSTLKVQPAELEDSGVYFCASSHTDTQYFGPGTRLTVL.

The table lists this clone with a count of one. The V gene is TRBV6-5, the J gene TRBJ1-2; no clear D gene. Trimming stripped 6 bases from V and 1 base from J, with 12 bases between. The length of the CDR3 is 14 residues. Germline V gene lookup returns CDR1 MNHEY and CDR2 SVGAGI. The CDR3 nucleotides are TGTGCCAGCAGCGGTCAGGCTTATAACTATGGCTACACCTTC. It codes for CASSGQAYNYGYTF.